This TCR beta chain is drawn from a study of blood T cells in healthy people across ages. This clonotype was recorded a few times. Germline V lookup: CDR1 DFQATT, CDR2 SNEGSKA (reference sequence). The CDR3 extends over 12 amino acids. The V end lost 6 bases, the J end lost 5 bases, and 11 bases lay between the germline ends. A sample-barcoded 5' primer and a J-beta primer mix were used in a second PCR of roughly 7 to 12 cycles. A tag from a template-switch adaptor with 12 random nucleotides marked each cDNA molecule. TCRdb redid the calling of the 5' RACE reads with MiXCR, one entry per CDR3 protein. The data hold about 1.4 million distinct CDR3 sequences, with roughly 59% observed a single time.

V usage is TRBV20-1 and J usage is TRBJ2-1; D may match TRBD1 or TRBD2 (5 bases each). This TCR was sampled from a man younger than 30 in good health. Specimen: blood. Written as DNA, the CDR3 is TGCAGTGCCCCGGGGCGGAACAATGAGCAGTTCTTC. It encodes CSAPGRNNEQFF.